This TCR beta chain was profiled in a study of T cells in Graves' hyperthyroidism and ophthalmopathy. Amplified regions were TCR beta CDR3 sequences from RNA transcripts. TCR CDR3 underwent first-round RT-PCR with the HTBI primer set. Each CDR3 protein gets one entry after TCRdb re-called the multiplex PCR reads with MiXCR. Here the sample spans some 500,000 distinct CDR3 sequences, 14% being singletons. Sequenced sample: blood. The clonotype comes from a young woman with Graves' hyperthyroidism.

CDR3 loop: CASSQTRGGRSTDTQYF. CDR3 bases: TGTGCCAGCAGTCAAACTCGAGGCGGGAGATCCACAGATACGCAGTATTTT. The rearrangement joins TRBV6-5 to TRBJ2-3; 7 bases are shared with TRBD2. With 5 bases clipped from V and 2 bases from J, the junction kept 13 bases outside the gene matches. The germline V gene encodes CDR1 MNHEY and CDR2 SVGAGI. This CDR3 is built from 17 residues.